This T cell receptor (beta chain) emerged from a study of cytomegalovirus exposure and HLA in healthy donors. Findings and caveats of the study: There were three CMV-associated chains whose specificity for CMV antigens was confirmed in vitro. Researchers counted roughly 150 TCR beta chains as cytomegalovirus-associated. Differences between HLA loci emerged in a later analysis of TCR association rates, with DRB1 most and HLA-C fewest. Across donors, presence/absence analyses took sequencing depth to be roughly uniform.

Trimming at V came to 9 bases and at J to 2 bases, leaving 4 bases not matched to a gene. The CDR3 sequence is 13 residues long. Per germline, CDR1 SGHTA and CDR2 FQGTGA. 60 Vbeta and 13 Jbeta primers were used in PCR. The data were produced by immunoSEQ multiplex PCR, yet TCRdb's version contains in-frame clones alone and is incomplete. This table holds 210,000 or so clones, roughly 84% found once. The count of this clone is one. Its cognate antigen is unknown. The rearrangement uses TRBV7-3 and TRBJ2-3, with 8 nucleotides matching TRBD2. Sequencing was performed on PBMCs. The clonotype originates from a girl under 18 in good health and CMV-seronegative. This CDR3 reads CASAGGTTDTQYF. The CDR3 DNA follows: TGTGCCAGTGCGGGGGGAACCACAGATACGCAGTATTTT.